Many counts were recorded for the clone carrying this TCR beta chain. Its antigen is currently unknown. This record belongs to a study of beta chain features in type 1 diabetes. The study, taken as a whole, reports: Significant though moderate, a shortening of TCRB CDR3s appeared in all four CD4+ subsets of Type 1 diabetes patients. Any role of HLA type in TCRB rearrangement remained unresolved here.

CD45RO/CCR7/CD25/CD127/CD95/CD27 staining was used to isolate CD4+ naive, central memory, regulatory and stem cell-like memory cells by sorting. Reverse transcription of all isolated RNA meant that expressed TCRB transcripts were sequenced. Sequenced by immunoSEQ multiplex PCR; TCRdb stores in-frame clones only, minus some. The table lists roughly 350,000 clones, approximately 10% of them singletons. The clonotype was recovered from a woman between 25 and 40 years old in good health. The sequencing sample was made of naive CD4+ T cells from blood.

CDR3 bases: TGCAGCGTTGGCGGGAGATCTCAAGAGACCCAGTACTTC. Translation: CSVGGRSQETQYF. The rearrangement joins TRBV29-1 to TRBJ2-5, with 7 bases aligning to TRBD2. Per the germline V gene, CDR1 is SQVTM and CDR2 is ANQGSEA. The CDR3 runs to 13 residues. The V and J ends lost 4 bases and 2 bases, in that order; junction bases with no gene match: 4.